A single sample gave rise to the 3 T cell receptor beta chains below, sequenced in a study of patients and donors after allogeneic stem cell transplantation. Each CDR3 protein is one row after TCRdb ran MiXCR on the RT-PCR reads. The sample lists about a million distinct CDR3 sequences; around 17% were seen once. Sequencing input: blood, either unsorted or a sorted T cell fraction (not recorded which). The receptors were gathered from a human donor who was either an allogeneic HSCT recipient or a stem cell or donor lymphocyte infusion donor (not recorded which). It is not recorded whose cells these are; they may come from a transplant donor.

The J gene is TRBJ1-2, the V gene TRBV20-1; a possible D gene is TRBD1 (5 bases). The CDR3 extends over 13 amino acids. Trimming removed 5 bases at V and 3 bases at J, with 13 bases between. In germline, CDR1 is DFQATT, CDR2 SNEGSKA (reference sequence). The CDR3 DNA is TGCAGTGCTTCCCCAGGGAGGGACTATGGCTACACCTTC. It is translated as CSASPGRDYGYTF.

In its sample, this clonotype was seen a few times. This chain connects TRBV21-1 to TRBJ2-1; the DNA was not compared with TRBD2, the D call given in the table. TRBV21-1 constitutes a pseudogene. The CDR3 spans 18 residues. CDR3 bases: TGTGCCAGCAGCAAAGCTCGCCAGCGGGATTGGAGTTACAATGAGCAGTTCTTC. Its translation is CASSKARQRDWSYNEQFF.

In this sample, this clonotype turned up a few times. This rearrangement joins TRBV18 to TRBJ2-3, with 10 nucleotides matching TRBD2. V gave up 1 base and J gave up 6 bases; unmatched junction bases: 7. CDR1 and CDR2 (germline): KGHSH, LQKENI. The CDR3 is made up of 16 amino acids. The DNA for the CDR3 is TGTGCCAGCTCACCACGAGGGGCTAGCGGGAGTGATACGCAGTATTTT. Its protein is CASSPRGASGSDTQYF.